This passage covers 25 T cell receptor beta chains from one sample sequenced in a study of CD8+ T cells in alopecia areata. As the sequencing template, cDNA was produced by extracting RNA and reverse transcribing it. Sequenced by immunoSEQ multiplex PCR; TCRdb stores in-frame clones only, minus some. The data contain 98,000 or so clones, 50% to 60% of them singletons. The sample was NKG2D-low CD8+ T cells sorted from blood. These receptors all come from a human donor with alopecia areata.

The V call is TRBV7-9, the J call TRBJ2-1; 7 nucleotides agree with TRBD2. V lost 5 bases, J lost 9 bases, and 4 bases stayed unmatched. Germline values: CDR1 SEHNR, CDR2 FQNEAQ (reference sequence). The CDR3 is 12 amino acids. CDR3 nucleotides: TGTGCCAGCAGCAAGTCGGGGGGTGAGCAGTTCTTC. This encodes CASSKSGGEQFF.

On this clone itself: Possible read error: a much larger clone is one base away. The CDR3 loop reads CASSLGQGTYEQYF. CDR3 nucleotides: TGTGCCAGCAGCTTAGGACAGGGAACCTACGAGCAGTACTTC. The chain is built from TRBV13 and TRBJ2-7; D possibly corresponds to TRBD1 (6 bases). The CDR3 contains 14 residues. Trimming cost V 0 bases and J 2 bases, with 8 bases left between them. Germline CDR1 PRHDT, CDR2 FYEKMQ (reference sequence).

The chain uses TRBV2 and TRBJ2-7, with 9 bases matching TRBD1. This CDR3 is built from 14 residues. Germline loops: CDR1 SNHLY, CDR2 FYNNEI. The V segment lost 7 bases and the J segment 0 bases; nucleotides outside the gene matches: 4. CDR3 in amino acids: CASIGDRASYEQYF. Written as DNA, the CDR3 is TGTGCCAGCATTGGGGACAGGGCCTCCTACGAGCAGTACTTC.

This clone was seen more than once but under ten times. The chain links TRBV29-1 to TRBJ1-2, with a possible D match to TRBD1 (5 bases). With 5 bases removed from V and 4 bases from J, the gap between germline ends came to 20 bases. The CDR3 is 15 amino acids. The germline CDR1 and CDR2 sequences are SQVTM and ANQGSEA. This chain's CDR3 is CSVTQGDERFYGYTF. CDR3 DNA sequence: TGCAGCGTTACCCAGGGCGACGAAAGGTTCTATGGCTACACCTTC.

The chain is built from TRBV28 and TRBJ1-5, with D possibly TRBD1 on 5 matching bases. V lost 6 bases to trimming and J lost 3 bases, with 12 bases between them. Germline V gives CDR1 MDHEN, CDR2 SYDVKM. There are 14 residues in the CDR3. CDR3 sequence: CASSPGLHNQPQHF. DNA of the CDR3: TGTGCCAGCAGCCCGGGACTCCACAATCAGCCCCAGCATTTT.

This chain joins TRBV9 and TRBJ2-1, with D perhaps TRBD2 (6 bases). V lost 2 bases and J lost 8, with 20 bases in between. Germline V CDR1 and CDR2: SGDLS, YYNGEE. This CDR3 comprises 16 residues. The CDR3: CASSVPGSGPSYEQFF. For the CDR3, the DNA is TGTGCCAGCAGCGTCCCCGGGAGCGGCCCATCATATGAGCAGTTCTTC.

The chain is built from TRBV2 and TRBJ2-7; D call uncertain. The ends were cut back, 3 bases at V and 3 bases at J, with 9 bases in the middle. The CDR3 is 13 residues long. Per germline, CDR1 SNHLY and CDR2 FYNNEI. CDR3 protein: CASSEGSYYEQYF. The CDR3, as DNA: TGTGCCAGCAGTGAGGGCTCATACTACGAGCAGTACTTC.

The CDR3 loop is CASSLNVAENTGELFF. For the CDR3, the DNA is TGTGCCAGCAGCTTAAACGTAGCGGAGAACACCGGGGAGCTGTTTTTT. This sequence joins TRBV7-8 and TRBJ2-2; D is perhaps TRBD2 (6 bases). The CDR3 extends over 16 amino acids. Trimming cost V 2 bases and J 1 base, with 11 bases left between them. The germline V gene encodes CDR1 SGHVS and CDR2 FQNEAQ.

This clone was found a few times. The V gene is TRBV9, the J gene TRBJ2-3; D possibly uses TRBD1 or TRBD2 (5 bases each). The CDR3 length is 15 residues. Germline lookup yields CDR1 SGDLS and CDR2 YYNGEE. V shed 4 bases and J shed 4 bases, with 16 bases lying between them. As DNA, the CDR3 is TGTGCCAGCAGCACAGAGGGACGTTCGGCAGATACGCAGTATTTT. It yields the protein CASSTEGRSADTQYF. The complete variable domain, with remaining parts taken from reference TRBV9 and TRBJ2-3, reads DSGVTQTPKHLITATGQRVTLRCSPRSGDLSVYWYQQSLDQGLQFLIQYYNGEERAKGNILERFSAQQFPDLHSELNLSSLELGDSALYFCASSTEGRSADTQYFGPGTRLTVL.

CDR3 nucleotides: TGTGCCAGCAGCGTAGGTGGGGGAGATGAAAAACTGTTTTTT. Encoded protein: CASSVGGGDEKLFF. The genes are TRBV9 and TRBJ1-4, with D possibly being TRBD1 (5 bases). V was clipped by 0 bases and J by 6 bases, with 9 bases between them. The CDR3 runs 14 residues. Germline assignment: CDR1 SGDLS and CDR2 YYNGEE.

The genes are TRBV2 and TRBJ2-5; 7 bases are a match to TRBD2. The CDR3 totals 16 residues. Germline V CDR1 and CDR2: SNHLY, FYNNEI. The V gene end was trimmed by 1 base and the J gene end by 5 bases; junction bases not matched to a gene: 10. In DNA, the CDR3 is TGTGCCAGCAGTGAAGTAGTAGGCGGGAGTAGGGAGACCCAGTACTTC. It encodes CASSEVVGGSRETQYF.

The chain has TRBV28 and TRBJ2-1; 8 positions agree with TRBD2. Germline values: CDR1 MDHEN, CDR2 SYDVKM. This CDR3 has 15 residues. Trimming took 6 bases from V and 9 from J; bases not matched to a gene: 13. CDR3: CASSPMERESLEQFF. The CDR3 DNA sequence: TGTGCCAGCAGCCCGATGGAGCGGGAGTCCCTTGAGCAGTTCTTC.

This chain links TRBV27 with TRBJ2-4; 8 bases match TRBD1. Germline CDR1 reads MNHEY; CDR2 reads SMNVEV (reference sequence). The CDR3 has 13 amino acids. The V segment lost 0 bases and the J segment 15 bases; nucleotides outside the gene matches: 7. The CDR3 DNA reads TGTGCCAGCAGTTTATCCGGACAGGGTTCGCTGTACTTC. Translated: CASSLSGQGSLYF.

The J gene is TRBJ2-2, the V gene TRBV28; the match to TRBD1 covers 9 bases. Germline V gene data show CDR1 as MDHEN and CDR2 as SYDVKM. The CDR3 covers 16 residues. The V gene end was trimmed by 7 bases and the J gene end by 2 bases; junction bases not matched to a gene: 8. CDR3 sequence: CASTGTGSPNTGELFF. The DNA of the CDR3 is TGTGCCAGCACCGGGACAGGGAGCCCTAACACCGGGGAGCTGTTTTTT.

The chain links TRBV27 to TRBJ1-1; 11 bases fit TRBD1. Germline assignment: CDR1 MNHEY and CDR2 SMNVEV (reference sequence). The CDR3 consists of 15 residues. The trim removed 7 bases at V and 3 bases at J, leaving 7 bases unmatched. The CDR3 coding sequence is TGTGCCAGCAACCTAGGACAGGGGGCTTACACTGAAGCTTTCTTT. Translating it yields CASNLGQGAYTEAFF.

This clone was seen a handful of times. V usage is TRBV11-2 and J usage is TRBJ2-5; the D is unclear. CDR3 length: 12 residues. Trimming stripped 5 bases from V and 5 bases from J, with 9 bases between. Germline V lookup: CDR1 SGHAT, CDR2 FQNNGV. In DNA, the CDR3 is TGTGCCAGCAGCCAGACAAGGGAGACCCAGTACTTC. Translation gives CASSQTRETQYF.

The V and J genes are TRBV7-9 and TRBJ1-2, with D hard to call. This CDR3 contains 9 residues. The V gene's germline CDR1 is SEHNR and CDR2 FQNEAQ (reference sequence). CDR3 region: CTPGNGYTF. The CDR3 DNA sequence: TGTACGCCAGGAAATGGCTACACCTTC.

This clone occurred a few times. The chain uses TRBV4-1 and TRBJ2-6; 7 bases align to TRBD2. The germline gives CDR1 MGHRA, CDR2 YSYEKL. This CDR3 is built from 16 residues. Losses at the gene ends were 1 base for V and 4 bases for J; bases not matched to a gene: 4. The CDR3 nucleotides read TGCGCCAGCAGCCAAGTAGCGGGCCGGGGGGCCAACGTCCTGACTTTC. Its translation: CASSQVAGRGANVLTF.

The chain is built from TRBV14 and TRBJ1-1, with D possibly TRBD1 on 5 matching bases. V was clipped by 1 base and J by 7 bases, with 10 bases between them. The CDR3 totals 13 residues. Germline CDR1 and CDR2: SGHDN and FVKESK. CDR3 bases: TGTGCCAGCAGCCAAGTATCGGACATTGAAGCTTTCTTT. Translating it yields CASSQVSDIEAFF.

CDR3 residues: CASSFLRTVPIGPGELFF. As DNA, the CDR3 is TGTGCCAGCAGTTTCCTACGGACAGTCCCCATAGGTCCCGGGGAGCTGTTTTTT. This chain joins TRBV27 and TRBJ2-2, with a tentative D call TRBD1 (6 bases). Deletions cut 3 bases from V and 6 bases from J, with 23 bases between. Germline-derived CDR1 and CDR2 are MNHEY and SMNVEV (reference sequence). The CDR3 has 18 residues.

The rearrangement links TRBV14 to TRBJ2-3; D unclear. This CDR3 region has 15 residues. Trimming removed 3 bases from V and 0 bases from J, with 10 bases in between. The germline gives CDR1 SGHDN, CDR2 FVKESK. In DNA, the CDR3 is TGTGCCAGCAGCCACCGCGAAAGTAGCACAGATACGCAGTATTTT. Amino acid sequence: CASSHRESSTDTQYF. Full variable domain (remainder filled in from reference TRBV14 and TRBJ2-3): EAGVTQFPSHSVIEKGQTVTLRCDPISGHDNLYWYRRVMGKEIKFLLHFVKESKQDESGMPNNRFLAERTGGTYSTLKVQPAELEDSGVYFCASSHRESSTDTQYFGPGTRLTVL.

This chain connects TRBV7-3 to TRBJ2-1; the match to TRBD2 covers 8 bases. J lost 0 bases, V lost 5 bases, and 6 bases had no gene match. This CDR3 contains 16 residues. CDR1 is SGHTA and CDR2 is FQGTGA in the germline V gene. This CDR3 reads CASSPTSGYSYNEQFF. CDR3 nucleotides: TGTGCCAGCAGCCCCACTAGCGGTTACTCCTACAATGAGCAGTTCTTC.

This chain links TRBV7-6 with TRBJ2-7; TRBD2 might be the D (7 bases). The CDR3 spans 15 residues. The germline V and J ends were trimmed by 1 base and 6 bases, with 16 bases remaining between them. In germline, CDR1 is SGHVS, CDR2 FNYEAQ. CDR3 region: CASSLDGGRVREQYF. CDR3 DNA sequence: TGTGCCAGCAGCTTAGACGGGGGGCGCGTCCGCGAGCAGTACTTC.

J is TRBJ2-1 and V is TRBV10-3; TRBD1 agrees at 9 bases. CDR1 and CDR2 (germline): ENHRY, SYGVKD. V dropped 6 bases and J dropped 8; count of bases not matched to a gene: 5. The CDR3 is made up of 13 amino acids. The CDR3 spells CAIRGQGGDEQFF. The CDR3 DNA is TGTGCCATCAGGGGACAGGGTGGTGATGAGCAGTTCTTC.

CDR3 loop: CASSYTSANNEQFF. In DNA form, the CDR3 reads TGTGCCAGCAGTTATACTTCAGCCAACAATGAGCAGTTCTTC. This rearrangement joins TRBV6-5 to TRBJ2-1; D remains unclear. Germline CDR1 MNHEY, CDR2 SVGAGI. The CDR3 is 14 residues long. V was clipped by 3 bases and J by 5 bases, with 11 bases between them.